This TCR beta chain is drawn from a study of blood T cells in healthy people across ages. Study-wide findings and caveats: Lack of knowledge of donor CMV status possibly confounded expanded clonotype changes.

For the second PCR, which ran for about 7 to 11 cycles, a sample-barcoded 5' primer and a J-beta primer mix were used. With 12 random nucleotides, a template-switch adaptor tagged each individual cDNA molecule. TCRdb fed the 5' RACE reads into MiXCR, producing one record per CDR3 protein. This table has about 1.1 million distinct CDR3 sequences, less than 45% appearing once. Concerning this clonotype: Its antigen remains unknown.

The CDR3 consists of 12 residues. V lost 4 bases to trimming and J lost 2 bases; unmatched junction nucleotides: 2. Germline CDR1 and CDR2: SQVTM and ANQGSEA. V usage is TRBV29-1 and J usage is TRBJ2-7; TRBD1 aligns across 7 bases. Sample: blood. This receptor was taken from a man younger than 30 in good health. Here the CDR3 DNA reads TGCAGCGTTGGGGACAGACCCTACGAGCAGTACTTC. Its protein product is CSVGDRPYEQYF.